This TCR beta chain originates from a study of T cell repertoires in cytomegalovirus infection. In TCRdb, the reads were re-called with MiXCR into one record per CDR3 protein. The sample shows approximately 910,000 distinct CDR3 sequences, about a third of them seen only once. V was clipped by 3 bases and J by 10 bases, with 9 bases between them. This CDR3 comprises 11 residues. The V gene's germline CDR1 is LNHDA and CDR2 SQIVND (reference sequence). Concerning this clonotype: Its antigen is undetermined.

The receptor was isolated from a human donor in good health (CMV status not recorded). Some clones in this sample may be carry-over from other donors' samples. The sequenced sample was cultured CD8+ T cells from PBMCs, obtained from culture after CMV antigen stimulation. The chain links TRBV19 to TRBJ1-1, with D possibly being TRBD1 (6 bases). CDR3 sequence reads: CASSMRGAAFF. CDR3 sequence (DNA): TGTGCCAGTAGTATGCGGGGGGCAGCTTTCTTT.